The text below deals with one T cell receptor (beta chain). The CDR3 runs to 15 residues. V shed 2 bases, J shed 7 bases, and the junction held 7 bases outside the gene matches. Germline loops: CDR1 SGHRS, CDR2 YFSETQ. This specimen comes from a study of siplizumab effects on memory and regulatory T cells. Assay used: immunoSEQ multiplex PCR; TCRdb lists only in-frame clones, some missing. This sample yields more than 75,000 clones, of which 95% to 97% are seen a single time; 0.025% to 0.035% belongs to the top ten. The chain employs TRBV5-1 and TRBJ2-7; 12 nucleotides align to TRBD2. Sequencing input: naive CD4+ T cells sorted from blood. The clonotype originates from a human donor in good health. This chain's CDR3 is CASSLLAGGLNEQYF. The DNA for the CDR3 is TGCGCCAGCAGCTTACTAGCGGGGGGTTTGAATGAGCAGTACTTC.